Listed below are T cell receptor beta chains from one sample, sequenced in a study of blood T cell repertoires in COVID-19. The assay was immunoSEQ multiplex PCR, and TCRdb's table has in-frame clones only and misses some. The data hold 150,000 or so clones, with 75% to 90% observed a single time. The specimen sequenced was peripheral blood. Receptors were obtained from a man aged 18 to 30 with COVID-19, enrolled during active disease. The conserved cysteine and the conserved F or W are not part of the CDR3 here. Each record gives: V gene, J gene, CDR3 protein.

>TRBV28|TRBJ1-1
ASSLFKLRGFTEAF
>TRBV7-8|TRBJ2-7
ASSLVQTGGRNEQY
>TRBV28|TRBJ1-5
ASSFSRYNQPQH
>TRBV19|TRBJ2-7
ASSRRATTYEQY
>TRBV6-5|TRBJ1-1
ASSYLGSTGAAEAF
>TRBV4-1|TRBJ1-4
ASSQGLTGSEKLF
>TRBV6-4|TRBJ2-1
ASSDSGSGTYNEQF
>TRBV28|TRBJ2-7
ASMIGLEQY
>TRBV19|TRBJ2-6
ASSLRGGTYSGANVLT
>TRBV6-5|TRBJ1-2
ASRRGLGYGYT
>TRBV4-1|TRBJ2-3
ASSQRKLAADTQY
>TRBV11-2|TRBJ1-2
ASSLVGPSDGYT
>TRBV29-1|TRBJ2-7
SAGQGLAGEQY
>TRBV5-1|TRBJ2-3
ASTNPGTSGRATQY
>TRBV30|TRBJ2-1
AWSGRVREQF
>TRBV15|TRBJ1-1
ATSIGQGAYTEAF
>TRBV2|TRBJ2-7
ASSVAPQRYEQY
>TRBV14|TRBJ1-4
ASSQDHNEKLL
>TRBV19|TRBJ1-5
ASSLGLSNQPQH
>TRBV7-2|TRBJ2-7
ASSLVAGSYEQY
>TRBV7-8|TRBJ1-2
ASSPPGQGNYGYT
>TRBV7-2|TRBJ2-7
ASSLSSGRRYEQY
>TRBV5-1|TRBJ2-5
ASSLAMQYSGEYQETQY
>TRBV3-1/TRBV3-2|TRBJ2-2
ASSQVGREGNTGELF
>TRBV11-1|TRBJ2-1
ASSLGGYNEQF
>TRBV28|TRBJ2-7
ASSTGLAGDYNPYEQY
>TRBV7-3|TRBJ2-5
ASRLTQETQY
>TRBV13|TRBJ2-7
ASSPGTGVGYEQY
>TRBV10-3|TRBJ2-7
AIKGPHYEQY
>TRBV20-1|TRBJ2-1
STSRYNEQF
>TRBV20-1|TRBJ2-7
SAGGGPFYEQY
>TRBV4-1|TRBJ1-2
ASSQGSGYGYT
>TRBV11-3|TRBJ2-7
ASSPGLAGPYEQY
>TRBV18|TRBJ2-1
ASSPTLAVSYNEQF
>TRBV9|TRBJ2-1
ASSVSGGAGLDEQF
>TRBV18|TRBJ1-5
ASSPPNQPQH
>TRBV4-3|TRBJ2-1
ASSQDTQGTREQF
>TRBV9|TRBJ2-1
ASSVQGLANEQF
>TRBV21-1|TRBJ2-1
ASSSPNFSLVNGRADNEQF
>TRBV2|TRBJ1-1
ASSEGTITEAF
>TRBV27|TRBJ1-5
ASSFRGSNQPQH
>TRBV29-1|TRBJ2-7
SVDTGTSREQY
>TRBV7-9|TRBJ2-7
ASSLGLPSYEQY
>TRBV11-2|TRBJ1-6
ASSPTGQLYNSPLH
>TRBV27|TRBJ1-2
ASSLRLTRGLDGYT
>TRBV11-3|TRBJ2-1
ASSLGLAGGHEQF
>TRBV28|TRBJ1-5
ASSFFAPRTGRGQPQH
>TRBV9|TRBJ2-3
ASSVRREGVTDTQY
>TRBV27|TRBJ1-1
ASSLDRAAVNTEAF
>TRBV5-1|TRBJ2-1
ASSPLSGRVNEQF
>TRBV5-1|TRBJ1-2
ASSDPTRKNYGYT
>TRBV28|TRBJ2-2
ASSHGLAEGELF
>TRBV4-3|TRBJ1-1
ASSQDLTDRATEAF
>TRBV7-9|TRBJ2-1
ASRPDRIEQF
>TRBV28|TRBJ2-7
ASSLGDREHEQY